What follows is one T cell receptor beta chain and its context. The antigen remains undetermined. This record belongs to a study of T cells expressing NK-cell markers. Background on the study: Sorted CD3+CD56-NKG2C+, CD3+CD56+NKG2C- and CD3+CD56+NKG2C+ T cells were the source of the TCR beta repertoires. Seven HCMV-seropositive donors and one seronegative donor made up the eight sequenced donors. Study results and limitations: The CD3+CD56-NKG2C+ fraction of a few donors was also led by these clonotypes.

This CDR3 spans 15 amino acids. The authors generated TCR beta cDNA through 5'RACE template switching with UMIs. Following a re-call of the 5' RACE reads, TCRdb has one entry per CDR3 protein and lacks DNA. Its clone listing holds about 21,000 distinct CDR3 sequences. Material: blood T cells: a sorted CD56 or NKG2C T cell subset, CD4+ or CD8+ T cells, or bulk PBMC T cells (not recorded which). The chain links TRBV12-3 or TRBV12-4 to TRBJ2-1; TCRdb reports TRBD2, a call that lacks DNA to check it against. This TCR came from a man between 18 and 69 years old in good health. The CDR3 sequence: CASLDFAGPNNEQFF.